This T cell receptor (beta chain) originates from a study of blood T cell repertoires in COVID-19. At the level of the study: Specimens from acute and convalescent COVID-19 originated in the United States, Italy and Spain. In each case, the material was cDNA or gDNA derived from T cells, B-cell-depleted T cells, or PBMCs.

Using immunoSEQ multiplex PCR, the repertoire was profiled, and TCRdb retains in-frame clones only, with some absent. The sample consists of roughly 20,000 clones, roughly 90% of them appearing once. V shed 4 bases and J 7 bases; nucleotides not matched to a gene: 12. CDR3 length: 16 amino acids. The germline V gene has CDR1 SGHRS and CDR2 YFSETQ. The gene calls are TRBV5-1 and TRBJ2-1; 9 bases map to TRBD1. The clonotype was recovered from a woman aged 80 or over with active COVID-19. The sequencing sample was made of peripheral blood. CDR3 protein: CASSRETGTGTNEQFF. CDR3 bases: TGCGCCAGCAGCCGGGAAACCGGGACAGGGACTAATGAGCAGTTCTTC.